The T cell receptor (beta chain) described here comes from a study of T cell responses to AZD1222 COVID-19 vaccine. General study findings and limits: After the peak T cell response, and only then, were repertoires sampled. Clonal diversity may have been underestimated, and the donors were mostly white British, with more females than males. Among AZD1222 vaccinees, only five or six were seropositive at baseline.

The CDR3 contains 15 residues. CDR1 is MGHRA, CDR2 YSYEKL, per germline. V lost 4 bases and J 0 bases, leaving 10 bases between the germline ends. As concerns this clone: What it binds is not known.

Assay: immunoSEQ multiplex PCR; the TCRdb copy retains only in-frame clones and omits some. This sample has roughly 100,000 clones; approximately 88% occur once, and the top ten carry roughly 20%. The sequenced sample was peripheral blood, obtained on day 0 of AZD1222 vaccination. J is TRBJ1-3 and V is TRBV4-1; D may be TRBD1 (6 bases). This sequence originates from an adult in good health. The CDR3 DNA reads TGCGCCAGCAGCCCTGGACAGTCCTCTGGAAACACCATATATTTT. Its protein is CASSPGQSSGNTIYF.